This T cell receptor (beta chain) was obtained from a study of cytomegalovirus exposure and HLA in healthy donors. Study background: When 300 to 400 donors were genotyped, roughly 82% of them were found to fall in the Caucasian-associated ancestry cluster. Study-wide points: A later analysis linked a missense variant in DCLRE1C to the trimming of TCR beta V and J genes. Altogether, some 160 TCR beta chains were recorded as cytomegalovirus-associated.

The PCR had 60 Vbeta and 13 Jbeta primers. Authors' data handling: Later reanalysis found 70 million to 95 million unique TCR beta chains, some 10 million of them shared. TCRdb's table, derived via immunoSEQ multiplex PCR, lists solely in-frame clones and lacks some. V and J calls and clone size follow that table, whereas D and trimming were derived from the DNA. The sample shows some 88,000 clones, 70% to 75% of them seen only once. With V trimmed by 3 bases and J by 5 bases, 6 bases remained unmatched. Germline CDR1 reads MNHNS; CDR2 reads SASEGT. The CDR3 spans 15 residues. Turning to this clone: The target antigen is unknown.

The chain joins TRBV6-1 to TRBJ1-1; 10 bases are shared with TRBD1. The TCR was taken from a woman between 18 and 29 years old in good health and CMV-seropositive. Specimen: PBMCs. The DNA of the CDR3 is TGTGCCAGCAGTGAGGACGGACAGGGGGGGACTGAAGCTTTCTTT. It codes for CASSEDGQGGTEAFF.